This is a list of T cell receptor beta chains from one sample in a study of CD8+ T cells in alopecia areata. Assay used: immunoSEQ multiplex PCR; TCRdb lists only in-frame clones, some missing. The repertoire holds around 110,000 clones, with roughly three fifths as singletons. Sequenced here: CD8+ T cells sorted from blood, sampled at week 24, from a patient treated with tofacitinib. The receptor set was obtained from a human donor with alopecia areata. The CDR3 runs from the conserved cysteine through the conserved F or W. Fields, in order: V gene, J gene, CDR3 protein.

v_call: TRBV27
j_call: TRBJ1-1
cdr3_aa: CASSTGTYDTEAFF

v_call: TRBV12-5
j_call: TRBJ2-5
cdr3_aa: CASGLQGWETQYF

v_call: TRBV5-1
j_call: TRBJ2-3
cdr3_aa: CASSFGGADTQYF

v_call: TRBV7-9
j_call: TRBJ1-2
cdr3_aa: CASSLSPGDGGYTF

v_call: TRBV27
j_call: TRBJ1-6
cdr3_aa: CASSLLGGEGFSPLHF

v_call: TRBV29-1
j_call: TRBJ2-1
cdr3_aa: CSVEETAGLENEQFF

v_call: TRBV27
j_call: TRBJ1-1
cdr3_aa: CASSVIGANTEAFF

v_call: TRBV5-6
j_call: TRBJ2-3
cdr3_aa: CASSLYAPASTDTQYF

v_call: TRBV6-1
j_call: TRBJ2-7
cdr3_aa: CATDSVGAYEQYF

v_call: TRBV6-5
j_call: TRBJ2-7
cdr3_aa: CASSATGELYEQYF

v_call: TRBV6-5
j_call: TRBJ2-7
cdr3_aa: CASSWDRGYEQYF

v_call: TRBV28
j_call: TRBJ2-1
cdr3_aa: CASSSSRDRVYNEQFF

v_call: TRBV30
j_call: TRBJ2-7
cdr3_aa: CGTGEGYEQYF

v_call: TRBV7-9
j_call: TRBJ1-2
cdr3_aa: CASRTGEINYGYTF

v_call: TRBV5-1
j_call: TRBJ2-7
cdr3_aa: CASSLGLDEQYF

v_call: TRBV11-2
j_call: TRBJ2-3
cdr3_aa: CASSDPGTRRGDTQYF

v_call: TRBV20-1
j_call: TRBJ2-7
cdr3_aa: CSAKRQGRRYF

v_call: TRBV9
j_call: TRBJ2-2
cdr3_aa: CASAPQGKVAGELFF

v_call: TRBV5-4
j_call: TRBJ1-6
cdr3_aa: CASSLGGQATEPLHF

v_call: TRBV7-8
j_call: TRBJ1-2
cdr3_aa: CASTQGQANYGYTF

v_call: TRBV5-5
j_call: TRBJ2-5
cdr3_aa: CASSFGDRQETQYF

v_call: TRBV7-8
j_call: TRBJ2-7
cdr3_aa: CASSSRGDLYF

v_call: TRBV18
j_call: TRBJ2-5
cdr3_aa: CASSPGTSGGYQETQYF

v_call: TRBV15
j_call: TRBJ2-2
cdr3_aa: CATSRGRVGNTGELFF

v_call: TRBV9
j_call: TRBJ1-3
cdr3_aa: CASSVGSGGNTIYF

v_call: TRBV6-1
j_call: TRBJ2-5
cdr3_aa: CASSELGGGETQYF

v_call: TRBV6-4
j_call: TRBJ2-3
cdr3_aa: CASSDSGGATDTQYF

v_call: TRBV6-6
j_call: TRBJ1-1
cdr3_aa: CASSYNTGRNTEAFF

v_call: TRBV19
j_call: TRBJ2-5
cdr3_aa: CASSIDREKDETQYF

v_call: TRBV30
j_call: TRBJ1-1
cdr3_aa: CAWGGDTEAFF

v_call: TRBV18
j_call: TRBJ2-7
cdr3_aa: CASSLQGARRYEQYF

v_call: TRBV18
j_call: TRBJ2-3
cdr3_aa: CASSTRASADVTQYF

v_call: TRBV2
j_call: TRBJ2-7
cdr3_aa: CASSEMTAYEQYF

v_call: TRBV5-8
j_call: TRBJ2-7
cdr3_aa: CASGTALYEQYF

v_call: TRBV5-6
j_call: TRBJ2-7
cdr3_aa: CASSFGNGDYEQYF

v_call: TRBV7-9
j_call: TRBJ2-5
cdr3_aa: CASSLGETQETQYF

v_call: TRBV27
j_call: TRBJ1-5
cdr3_aa: CASSPSEGVESQPQHF

v_call: TRBV11-2
j_call: TRBJ1-1
cdr3_aa: CASSLSGLGNEAFF

v_call: TRBV4-1
j_call: TRBJ1-1
cdr3_aa: CASSDRVETEAFF

v_call: TRBV27
j_call: TRBJ2-7
cdr3_aa: CASSLLSSSYEQYF

v_call: TRBV6-1
j_call: TRBJ1-5
cdr3_aa: CASSDDRELYQPQHF

v_call: TRBV13
j_call: TRBJ2-4
cdr3_aa: CASSPPGAENIQYF

v_call: TRBV30
j_call: TRBJ1-2
cdr3_aa: CAWSGYGYTF

v_call: TRBV30
j_call: TRBJ2-2
cdr3_aa: CAWGGGTGELFF

v_call: TRBV11-2
j_call: TRBJ1-6
cdr3_aa: CASSLQGSYNSPLHF

v_call: TRBV30
j_call: TRBJ2-7
cdr3_aa: CAWSAGTDSYEQYF

v_call: TRBV27
j_call: TRBJ2-7
cdr3_aa: CASSLFWTLREGSYEQYF

v_call: TRBV2
j_call: TRBJ2-3
cdr3_aa: CASGGQGVTDTQYF

v_call: TRBV6-6
j_call: TRBJ2-5
cdr3_aa: CASRQGTRETQYF

v_call: TRBV13
j_call: TRBJ2-2
cdr3_aa: CASTHTGELFF

v_call: TRBV15
j_call: TRBJ1-2
cdr3_aa: CATSSVSNGYTF